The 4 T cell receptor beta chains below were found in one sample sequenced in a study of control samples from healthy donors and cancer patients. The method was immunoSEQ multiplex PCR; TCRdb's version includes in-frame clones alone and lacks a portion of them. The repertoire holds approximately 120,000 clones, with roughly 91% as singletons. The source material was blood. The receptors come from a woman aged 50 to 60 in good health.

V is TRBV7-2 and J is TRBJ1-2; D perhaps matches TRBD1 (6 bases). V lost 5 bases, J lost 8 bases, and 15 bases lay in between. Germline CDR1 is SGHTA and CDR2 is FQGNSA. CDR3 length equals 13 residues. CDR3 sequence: CASSRQAGEGYTF. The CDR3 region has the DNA TGTGCCAGCAGCCGCCAGGCAGGGGAGGGCTACACCTTC.

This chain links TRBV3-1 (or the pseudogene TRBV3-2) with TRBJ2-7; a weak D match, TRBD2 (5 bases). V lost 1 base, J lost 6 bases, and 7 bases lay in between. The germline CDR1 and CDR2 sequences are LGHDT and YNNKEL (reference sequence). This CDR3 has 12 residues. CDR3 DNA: TGTGCCAGCAGCCAAGGAGGGCTCGAGCAGTACTTC. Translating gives CASSQGGLEQYF.

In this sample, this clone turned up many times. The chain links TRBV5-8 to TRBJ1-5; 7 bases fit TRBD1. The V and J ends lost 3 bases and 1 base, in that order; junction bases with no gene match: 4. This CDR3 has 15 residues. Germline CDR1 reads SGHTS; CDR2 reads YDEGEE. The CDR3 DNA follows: TGTGCCAGCAGCTCCGACAGGGCGAGCAATCAGCCCCAGCATTTT. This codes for CASSSDRASNQPQHF.

DNA of the CDR3: TGCGCCAGCGGGACAGGGAATAGTATGGGGGCCAACGTCCTGACTTTC. Translating gives CASGTGNSMGANVLTF. The rearrangement links TRBV4-3 to TRBJ2-6, with 9 nucleotides matching TRBD1. The germline V gene has CDR1 LGHNA and CDR2 YSLEER. The V gene end was trimmed by 8 bases and the J gene end by 4 bases; junction bases not matched to a gene: 9. The CDR3 consists of 16 residues.